This T cell receptor (beta chain) was identified in a study of tumour-infiltrating T cells in Burkitt lymphoma. Overall study context: Overall and progression-free survival were predicted by productive clonality.

CDR1 MNHEY and CDR2 SVGAGI come from the germline V gene. Trimming pared 5 bases from V and 4 bases from J, leaving 12 bases between. There are 14 residues in the CDR3. This clone was observed a few times. Only in-frame clones appear in the TCRdb table, and some are missing; sequencing was by immunoSEQ multiplex PCR. The table has 1,500 to 2,000 clones, around 19% seen once. J is TRBJ2-4 and V is TRBV6-5; either TRBD1 or TRBD2 may fit D (7 bases each). This TCR came from a human donor with diffuse large B-cell lymphoma. Sample: tumor tissue. The CDR3 spells CASSKQGGKNIQYF. CDR3 sequence (DNA): TGTGCCAGCAGTAAGCAGGGGGGGAAAAACATTCAGTACTTC.